This T cell receptor beta chain was recorded in a study of T cell repertoires in cytomegalovirus infection. Study information: CMV infection together with matching HLA type was indicated by public TCR beta signatures. Overall study findings and caveats: HLA-C-restricted, CMV-specific TCR beta clonotypes were dominant ex vivo. Cumulative public TCR beta family frequency identified CMV carriers with the relevant HLA.

This clonotype occurred many times. What it binds is unknown. Germline V CDR1 and CDR2: MNHEY, SVGEGT. J was trimmed by 5 bases and V by 6 bases; bases with no gene match: 13. This CDR3 has 15 amino acids. MiXCR, applied by TCRdb to the reads, yields one record per CDR3 protein. This sample has nearly 550,000 distinct CDR3 sequences, with approximately 16% found just once. The TCR sequence derives from a human donor in good health (CMV status not recorded). Some clones in this sample may be carry-over from other donors' samples. The chain links TRBV6-2 or TRBV6-3 to TRBJ2-7, with TRBD2 matching 7 bases. The material sequenced was CD8+ T cells from PBMCs. Here the CDR3 DNA reads TGTGCCAGCAGCCCCACCCGGACTAGATGGCACGAGCAGTACTTC. Translating it yields CASSPTRTRWHEQYF.